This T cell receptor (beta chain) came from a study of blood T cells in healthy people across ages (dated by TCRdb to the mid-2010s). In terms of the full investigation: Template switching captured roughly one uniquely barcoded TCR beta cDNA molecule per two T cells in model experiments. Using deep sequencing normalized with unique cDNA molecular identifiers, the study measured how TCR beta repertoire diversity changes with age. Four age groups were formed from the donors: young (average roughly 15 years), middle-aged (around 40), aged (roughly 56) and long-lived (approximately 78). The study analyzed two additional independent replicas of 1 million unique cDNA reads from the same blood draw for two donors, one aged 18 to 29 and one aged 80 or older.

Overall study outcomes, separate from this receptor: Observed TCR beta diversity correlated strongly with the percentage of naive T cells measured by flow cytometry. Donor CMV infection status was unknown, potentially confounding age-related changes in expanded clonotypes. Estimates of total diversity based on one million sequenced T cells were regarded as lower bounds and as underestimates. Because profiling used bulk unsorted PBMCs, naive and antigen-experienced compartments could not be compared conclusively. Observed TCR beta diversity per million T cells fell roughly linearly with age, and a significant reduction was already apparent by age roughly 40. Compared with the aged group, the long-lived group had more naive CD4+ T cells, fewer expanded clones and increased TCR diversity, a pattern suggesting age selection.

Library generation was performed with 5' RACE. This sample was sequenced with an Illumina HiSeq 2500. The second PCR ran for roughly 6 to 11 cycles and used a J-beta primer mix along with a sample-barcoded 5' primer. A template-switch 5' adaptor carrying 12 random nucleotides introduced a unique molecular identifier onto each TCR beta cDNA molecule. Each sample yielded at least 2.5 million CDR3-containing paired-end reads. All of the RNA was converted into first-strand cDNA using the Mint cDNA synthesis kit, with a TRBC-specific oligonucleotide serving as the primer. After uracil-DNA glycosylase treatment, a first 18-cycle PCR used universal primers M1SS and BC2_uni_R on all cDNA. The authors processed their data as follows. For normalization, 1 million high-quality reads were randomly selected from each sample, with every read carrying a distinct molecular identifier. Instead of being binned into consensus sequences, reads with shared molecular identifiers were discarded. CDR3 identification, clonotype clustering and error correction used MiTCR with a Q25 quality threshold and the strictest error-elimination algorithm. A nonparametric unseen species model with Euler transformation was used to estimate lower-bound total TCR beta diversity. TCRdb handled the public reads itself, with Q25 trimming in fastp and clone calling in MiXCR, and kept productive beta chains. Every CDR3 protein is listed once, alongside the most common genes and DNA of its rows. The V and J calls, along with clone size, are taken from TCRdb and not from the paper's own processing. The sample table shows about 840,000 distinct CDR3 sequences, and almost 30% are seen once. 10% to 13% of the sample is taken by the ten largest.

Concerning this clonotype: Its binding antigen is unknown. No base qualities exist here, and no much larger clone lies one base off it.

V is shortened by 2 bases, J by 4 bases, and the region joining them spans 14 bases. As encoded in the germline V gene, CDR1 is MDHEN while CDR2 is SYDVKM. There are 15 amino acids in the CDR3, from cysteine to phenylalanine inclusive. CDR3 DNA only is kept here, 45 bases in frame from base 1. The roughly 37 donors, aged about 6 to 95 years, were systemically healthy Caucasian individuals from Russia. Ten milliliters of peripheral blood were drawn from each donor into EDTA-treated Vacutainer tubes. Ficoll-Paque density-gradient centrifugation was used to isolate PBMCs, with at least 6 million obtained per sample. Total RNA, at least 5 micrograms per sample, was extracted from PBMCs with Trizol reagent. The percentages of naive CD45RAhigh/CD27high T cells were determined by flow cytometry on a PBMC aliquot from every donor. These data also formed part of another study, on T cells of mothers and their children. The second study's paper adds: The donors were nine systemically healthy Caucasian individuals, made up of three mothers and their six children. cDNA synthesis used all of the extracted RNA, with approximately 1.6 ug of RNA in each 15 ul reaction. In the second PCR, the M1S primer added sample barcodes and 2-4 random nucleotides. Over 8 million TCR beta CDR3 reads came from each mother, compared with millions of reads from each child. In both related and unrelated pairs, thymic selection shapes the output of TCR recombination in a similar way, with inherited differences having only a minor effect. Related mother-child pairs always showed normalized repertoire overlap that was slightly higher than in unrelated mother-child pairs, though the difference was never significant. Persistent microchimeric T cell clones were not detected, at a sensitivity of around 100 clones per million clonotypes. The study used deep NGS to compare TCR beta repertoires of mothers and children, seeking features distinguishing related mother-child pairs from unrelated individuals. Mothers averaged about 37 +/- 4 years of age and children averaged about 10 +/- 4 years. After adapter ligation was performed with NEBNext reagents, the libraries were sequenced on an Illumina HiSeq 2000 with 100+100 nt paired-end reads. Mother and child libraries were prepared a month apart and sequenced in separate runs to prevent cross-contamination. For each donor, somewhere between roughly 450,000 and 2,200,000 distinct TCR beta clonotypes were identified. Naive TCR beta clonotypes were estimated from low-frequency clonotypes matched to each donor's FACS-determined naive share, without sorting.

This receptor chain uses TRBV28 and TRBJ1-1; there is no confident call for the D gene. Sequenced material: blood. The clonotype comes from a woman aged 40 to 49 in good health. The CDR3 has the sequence CASSLKSTGITEAFF. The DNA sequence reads TGTGCCAGCAGTTTAAAGTCTACCGGGATCACTGAAGCTTTCTTT.